One T cell receptor (beta chain) is described in this entry. The germline gives CDR1 SGHDN, CDR2 FVKESK. The length of the CDR3 is 13 residues. Reprocessing the 5' RACE reads, TCRdb reports a single entry for every CDR3 protein and omits DNA. Its table records about 110,000 distinct CDR3 sequences. These data belong to a study of monozygotic twins with inflammatory bowel disease. This chain links TRBV14 with TRBJ2-1. This receptor was obtained from a human donor with ulcerative colitis or Crohn's disease, or a healthy co-twin of an affected twin (not recorded which). The sequenced sample consisted of blood. The CDR3 region is CASSQDNGDEQFF.